A single sample is the source of the 27 T cell receptor beta chains below, sequenced in a study of shared clonotypes between healthy human individuals. Clones were sequenced by immunoSEQ multiplex PCR, and TCRdb holds only the in-frame ones, with some missing. The data contain some 1 million clones, about 74% of them seen just once; the ten biggest clones take up roughly 1.5%. Material for sequencing was memory CD4+ T cells sorted from blood. Subset described: CD45RA-negative fraction. Source of these receptors: a man younger than 30 in good health.

This sequence joins TRBV10-3 and TRBJ1-1; TRBD1 matches 8 bases. The CDR3 spans 14 residues. Germline V CDR1 and CDR2: ENHRY, SYGVKD. After removal of 6 bases from V and 5 bases from J, the junction contained 8 bases not matched to a gene. The CDR3: CAIRKQGVWTEAFF. The CDR3 DNA reads TGTGCCATCAGAAAACAGGGGGTTTGGACTGAAGCTTTCTTT.

The chain joins TRBV6-5 to TRBJ2-5; 11 positions match TRBD1. The CDR3 totals 15 residues. Germline CDR1 reads MNHEY; CDR2 reads SVGAGI. V shed 5 bases, J shed 5 bases, and the junction held 7 bases outside the gene matches. The CDR3 protein is CASSTPGQGEETQYF. In DNA, the CDR3 is TGTGCCAGCAGTACCCCGGGACAGGGGGAGGAGACCCAGTACTTC.

This clone has a count of ten or more. The rearrangement links TRBV28 to TRBJ2-1, with TRBD2 identical over 7 bases. CDR3 length: 17 amino acids. Trimming at V came to 2 bases and at J to 8 bases, leaving 15 bases not matched to a gene. Germline V CDR1 and CDR2: MDHEN, SYDVKM. CDR3 sequence reads: CASSLNPKSGDFYEQFF. In nucleotides, the CDR3 is TGTGCCAGCAGTTTAAACCCCAAGAGCGGGGACTTTTATGAGCAGTTCTTC. Full variable domain (rest looked up from reference TRBV28 and TRBJ2-1): DVKVTQSSRYLVKRTGEKVFLECVQDMDHENMFWYRQDPGLGLRLIYFSYDVKMKEKGDIPEGYSVSREKKERFSLILESASTNQTSMYLCASSLNPKSGDFYEQFFGPGTRLTVL.

The CDR3 loop reads CASSSTSVGGELFF. The CDR3 region has the DNA TGCGCCAGCAGCTCGACTAGTGTAGGCGGGGAGCTGTTTTTT. The chain is built from TRBV5-1 and TRBJ2-2; possibly TRBD2 for D (6 bases). Looked up from germline, CDR1 is SGHRS and CDR2 is YFSETQ. This CDR3 is built from 14 residues. V lost 3 bases and J lost 7, with 13 bases in between.

The chain carries TRBV9 and TRBJ1-3; tentative D call: TRBD1 (5 bases). Germline CDR1 reads SGDLS; CDR2 reads YYNGEE. The CDR3 runs to 12 residues. V gave up 3 bases and J gave up 7 bases, with 8 bases separating them. The CDR3 region is CASSGDGNTIYF. For the CDR3, the DNA is TGTGCCAGCAGCGGGGACGGGAACACCATATATTTT. Using reference TRBV9 and TRBJ1-3 for the parts outside the CDR3, the full variable domain is DSGVTQTPKHLITATGQRVTLRCSPRSGDLSVYWYQQSLDQGLQFLIQYYNGEERAKGNILERFSAQQFPDLHSELNLSSLELGDSALYFCASSGDGNTIYFGEGSWLTVV.

V is TRBV10-3 and J is TRBJ1-2; D not resolved. Germline CDR1 is ENHRY and CDR2 is SYGVKD. V lost 10 bases to trimming and J lost 4 bases, with 19 bases between them. The CDR3 contains 14 residues. CDR3 loop: CATTPDGAIYGYTF. Written as DNA, the CDR3 is TGTGCCACCACCCCGGACGGAGCTATCTATGGCTACACCTTC.

The chain is built from TRBV2 and TRBJ2-5; a possible D gene is TRBD1 (5 bases). Germline assignment: CDR1 SNHLY and CDR2 FYNNEI. This CDR3 has 12 residues. Trimming took 5 bases from V and 3 from J, leaving 7 bases between them. The CDR3 DNA reads TGTGCCAGCAGTACAGGAAAAGAGACCCAGTACTTC. Residues: CASSTGKETQYF. The whole variable domain, filled in from reference TRBV2 and TRBJ2-5, reads EPEVTQTPSHQVTQMGQEVILRCVPISNHLYFYWYRQILGQKVEFLVSFYNNEISEKSEIFDDQFSVERPDGSNFTLKIRSTKLEDSAMYFCASSTGKETQYFGPGTRLLVL.

The chain is built from TRBV6-6 and TRBJ2-7; 13 bases line up with TRBD2. V lost 2 bases and J lost 4; bases outside the gene matches: 2. Germline values: CDR1 MNHNY, CDR2 SVGAGI (reference sequence). CDR3 length: 15 residues. The CDR3 nucleotides are TGTGCCAGCAGTTACCCGGGACTAGCGGGGTACGAGCAGTACTTC. Protein product: CASSYPGLAGYEQYF.

This clone appeared a single time. V and J are TRBV11-2 and TRBJ1-2, with 7 nucleotides matching TRBD1. V was clipped by 6 bases and J by 4 bases; unmatched bases: 11. The CDR3 sequence is 15 residues long. Per the germline V gene, CDR1 is SGHAT and CDR2 is FQNNGV. The CDR3 sequence: CASRALGQSSYGYTF. CDR3 in DNA: TGTGCCAGCAGGGCCTTGGGACAGAGCTCCTATGGCTACACCTTC.

This chain joins TRBV7-2 and TRBJ1-5, with 11 bases identical to TRBD1. V trimming: 5 bases; J trimming: 4 bases; junction bases outside the gene matches: 10. This CDR3 region has 17 residues. Germline CDR1 reads SGHTA; CDR2 reads FQGNSA. The CDR3 is CASSTRAGTGGNQPQHF. The CDR3 region has the DNA TGTGCCAGCAGCACCCGGGCCGGGACAGGGGGAAATCAGCCCCAGCATTTT.

This chain links TRBV10-1 with TRBJ2-7; tentatively, D is TRBD2 (6 bases). This CDR3 has 13 amino acids. V was cut by 0 bases and J by 7 bases, with 10 bases left in between. CDR1 is WNHNN and CDR2 is SYGVQD in the germline V gene (reference sequence). The CDR3 DNA reads as TGCGCCAGCAGTGAGTCGTACGGGGGAGAGCAGTACTTC. Its translation is CASSESYGGEQYF.

In this sample, this clone turned up a few times. The J gene is TRBJ1-1, the V gene TRBV19; D gene ambiguous. CDR1 LNHDA and CDR2 SQIVND come from the germline V gene (reference sequence). The CDR3 totals 13 residues. V was pared by 6 bases and J by 4 bases, with 12 bases between. CDR3 nucleotides: TGTGCCAGTAGAGAGGTGTCGGCCACTGAAGCTTTCTTT. Translation gives CASREVSATEAFF.

The chain employs TRBV5-1 and TRBJ2-7; 9 bases fit TRBD1. Germline CDR1 and CDR2: SGHRS and YFSETQ. V shed 1 base and J 8 bases; nucleotides not matched to a gene: 7. There are 14 residues in the CDR3. The CDR3 nucleotides read TGCGCCAGCAGCTTGAGGGGACAGGGTGACCAGCAGTACTTC. This gives the protein CASSLRGQGDQQYF. Filled out from reference TRBV5-1 and TRBJ2-7, the complete variable domain reads KAGVTQTPRYLIKTRGQQVTLSCSPISGHRSVSWYQQTPGQGLQFLFEYFSETQRNKGNFPGRFSGRQFSNSRSEMNVSTLELGDSALYLCASSLRGQGDQQYFGPGTRLTVT.

A note on this clone: Different DNA sequences within this sample yield the same CDR3. The chain recombines TRBV28 with TRBJ2-5; D gene uncertain. V was pared by 2 bases and J by 2 bases, with 3 bases between. The length of the CDR3 is 12 residues. Germline assignment: CDR1 MDHEN and CDR2 SYDVKM. The CDR3 sequence is CASSLRQETQYF. CDR3 DNA: TGTGCCAGCAGTTTAAGACAAGAGACCCAGTACTTC.

The sample holds a few counts of this clone. V usage is TRBV7-9 and J usage is TRBJ2-1; 16 nucleotides agree with TRBD2. This CDR3 comprises 17 residues. V gave up 10 bases and J gave up 2 bases; unmatched junction bases: 8. The germline V gene encodes CDR1 SEHNR and CDR2 FQNEAQ (reference sequence). Here the CDR3 reads CAITGTSGGAPYNEQFF. DNA for the CDR3: TGTGCCATCACCGGGACTAGCGGGGGGGCCCCCTACAATGAGCAGTTCTTC.

The gene calls are TRBV6-5 and TRBJ1-4; 7 bases match TRBD1. The CDR3 has 14 amino acids. The germline CDR1 and CDR2 sequences are MNHEY and SVGAGI. Trimming removed 6 bases from V and 4 bases from J; junction bases left unmatched: 5. CDR3 sequence (DNA): TGTGCCAGCAGAAGGGACAGCGGTAATGAAAAACTGTTTTTT. The encoded protein is CASRRDSGNEKLFF.

The chain joins TRBV28 to TRBJ1-3; no definite D call. CDR3 length equals 16 residues. The germline V and J ends were trimmed by 6 bases and 0 bases, with 15 bases remaining between them. In germline, CDR1 is MDHEN, CDR2 SYDVKM. CDR3 in DNA: TGTGCCAGCAGGCCTGCAGGACCGAGCTCTGGAAACACCATATATTTT. It translates to CASRPAGPSSGNTIYF.

The V and J genes are TRBV29-1 and TRBJ2-1; TRBD1 is a possible D gene (6 bases). The CDR3 loop spans 16 amino acids. Germline V lookup: CDR1 SQVTM, CDR2 ANQGSEA. Trimming removed 1 base from V and 0 bases from J, with 13 bases in between. CDR3 nucleotide sequence: TGCAGCGTTGAAGTATTCGGGACACCCTCCTACAATGAGCAGTTCTTC. Encoded protein: CSVEVFGTPSYNEQFF.

This clone showed up just once. The rearrangement links TRBV2 to TRBJ2-1; 7 nucleotides agree with TRBD1. The CDR3 runs 15 residues. Germline CDR1 is SNHLY and CDR2 is FYNNEI. J was trimmed by 7 bases and V by 0 bases; bases with no gene match: 6. In DNA, the CDR3 is TGTGCCAGCAGTGAAGCGGGAAGACAGGGAAATGAGCAGTTCTTC. This translates into CASSEAGRQGNEQFF.

This clone has a handful of counts. The genes are TRBV11-2 and TRBJ2-2; 14 nucleotides match TRBD2. V lost 5 bases to trimming and J lost 7 bases; unmatched junction nucleotides: 9. CDR1 and CDR2 from the germline V gene are SGHAT and FQNNGV. This CDR3 is built from 17 residues. The CDR3 DNA reads TGTGCCAGCAGCCCTATGGCGGGGACTAGCGGGGGCGGGGAGCTGTTTTTT. The encoded protein is CASSPMAGTSGGGELFF.

This clone was counted a single time. V usage is TRBV7-9 and J usage is TRBJ2-7; 9 bases match TRBD2. This CDR3 contains 16 residues. Germline CDR1 and CDR2: SEHNR and FQNEAQ (reference sequence). The V and J ends lost 0 bases and 2 bases, in that order; junction bases with no gene match: 5. The CDR3 DNA reads as TGTGCCAGCAGCTTAGCCATCGCGGGGGGGCCCTACGAGCAGTACTTC. It codes for CASSLAIAGGPYEQYF.

This rearrangement joins TRBV2 to TRBJ1-6; D possibly corresponds to TRBD1 (5 bases). CDR3 length equals 16 residues. V was trimmed by 0 bases and J by 7 bases, leaving 13 bases between them. Germline CDR1 and CDR2: SNHLY and FYNNEI. This chain's CDR3 is CASSEAGRAGNSPLHF. In DNA form, the CDR3 reads TGTGCCAGCAGTGAAGCAGGCAGGGCAGGAAATTCACCCCTCCACTTT.

The chain couples TRBV5-1 to TRBJ2-4; 7 bases are a match to TRBD1. Germline lookup yields CDR1 SGHRS and CDR2 YFSETQ. The V gene end was trimmed by 4 bases and the J gene end by 6 bases; junction bases not matched to a gene: 4. This CDR3 has 13 amino acids. CDR3 nucleotide sequence: TGCGCCAGCAGCCCAGGGGGTGTAAACATTCAGTACTTC. It is translated as CASSPGGVNIQYF.

This clone was found once. V usage is TRBV6-5 and J usage is TRBJ1-6; no reliable D call. CDR1 and CDR2 (germline): MNHEY, SVGAGI. The germline V and J ends were trimmed by 0 bases and 6 bases, with 12 bases remaining between them. The CDR3 consists of 16 residues. The CDR3 is CASSYSTSSANSPLHF. For the CDR3, the DNA is TGTGCCAGCAGTTACTCGACTTCCTCGGCTAATTCACCCCTCCACTTT.

The chain employs TRBV7-2 and TRBJ1-6; D remains unclear. V shed 5 bases and J shed 7 bases, with 9 bases lying between them. Per germline, CDR1 SGHTA and CDR2 FQGNSA. The CDR3 length is 13 residues. CDR3 sequence reads: CASSAMGNSPLHF. In nucleotides, the CDR3 is TGTGCCAGCAGCGCCATGGGAAATTCACCCCTCCACTTT.

The chain recombines TRBV11-2 with TRBJ2-7; TRBD1 is a possible D gene (6 bases). Germline CDR1 reads SGHAT; CDR2 reads FQNNGV. Trimming stripped 4 bases from V and 3 bases from J, with 10 bases between. The CDR3 is 13 residues long. The CDR3 DNA follows: TGTGCCAGCAGCTCCGGACAGAACTACGAGCAGTACTTC. This sequence encodes CASSSGQNYEQYF.

The chain has TRBV30 and TRBJ2-7, with unresolved D. Germline V gene sequence: CDR1 GTSNPN, CDR2 SVGIG (reference sequence). V lost 2 bases and J 3 bases, leaving 11 bases between the germline ends. The CDR3 consists of 13 residues. Here the CDR3 reads CAWSRGYLYEQYF. DNA for the CDR3: TGTGCCTGGAGTCGAGGCTACCTCTACGAGCAGTACTTC.